The present T cell receptor (beta chain) was sequenced within a study of STAT5B mutations in CD4+ large granular lymphocyte leukemia. CDR1 is SGHAT, CDR2 FQNNGV, per germline. The CDR3 is made up of 14 amino acids. V was shortened by 5 bases and J by 6 bases, with 14 bases between the two germline ends. The survey-level immunoSEQ assay was used. In the original analysis: Productive clonotypes were detectable down to 2.59 x 10-5 frequency. Here immunoSEQ multiplex PCR was the method, and the copy in TCRdb shows in-frame clones only, minus some. The V and J calls and clone size are taken from that table; D and trimming were inferred from the DNA. The sample lists around 21,000 clones, 78% occurring once. Regarding the study as a whole: Compared with healthy controls (2/35), patient top clones favored TRBV06 (8/27). Patient CD4-sorted repertoires stayed more clonal than healthy ones after leukemic-clone removal.

Remarks on this clone: The target antigen is unknown.

The sequence came from a human donor in good health. The rearrangement joins TRBV11-2 to TRBJ2-4; D gene unclear. Sample: CD4+ T cells from blood buffy coats. The CDR3 nucleotides are TGTGCCAGCAGCCCTAGGGCCCCCGCAAACATTCAGTACTTC. Amino acids: CASSPRAPANIQYF.